This TCR beta chain comes out of a study of blood T cells in healthy people across ages. Overall study: Template-switching capture recovered about one barcoded beta molecule per two T cells.

The CDR3 totals 16 residues. The germline CDR1 and CDR2 sequences are SEHNR and FQNEAQ (reference sequence). V was pared by 0 bases and J by 3 bases, with 14 bases between. Points from the study as a whole: Unsorted PBMCs blocked a conclusive comparison of naive and antigen-experienced cells. CMV infection status of these donors was not known.

Points on this clonotype: The antigen is not known.

Primers used in a second PCR of about 7 to 11 cycles were a sample-barcoded 5' primer and a J-beta primer mix. A single record per CDR3 protein comes from TCRdb applying MiXCR to the 5' RACE reads. The top ten hold approximately 29% of the sample, which has almost 300,000 distinct CDR3 sequences, 25% to 30% seen once. This clonotype was obtained from a woman in her sixties or seventies in good health. The sample was blood. This chain connects TRBV7-9 to TRBJ1-2, with a weak D call TRBD1 (5 bases). Written as DNA, the CDR3 is TGTGCCAGCAGCTTAGCTCGCGGCGGGGCTGACTATGGCTACACCTTC. Residues: CASSLARGGADYGYTF.